This T cell receptor beta chain was documented in a study of response to subunit inactivated influenza vaccine. Germline V gene sequence: CDR1 DFQATT, CDR2 SNEGSKA (reference sequence). V trimming: 3 bases; J trimming: 10 bases; junction bases outside the gene matches: 8. The CDR3 contains 13 residues. This clonotype was counted only a few times. TCRdb reanalysed the RT-PCR reads using MiXCR and keeps one entry per CDR3 protein. The sample shows 150,000 to 200,000 distinct CDR3 sequences, around 9% of them seen only once. The chain links TRBV20-1 to TRBJ2-1; 8 bases fit TRBD2. This TCR came from a man aged 45-65 years who received an inactivated influenza vaccine. The sequences come from non-naive T cells sorted from PBMCs, collected on the day of vaccination. This CDR3 reads CSARGRGGLEQFF. The CDR3 DNA is TGCAGTGCTAGGGGTCGGGGGGGCCTCGAGCAGTTCTTC.